A selection of T cell receptor beta chains follows, all from one sample in a study of T cell responses to AZD1222 COVID-19 vaccine. The assay was immunoSEQ multiplex PCR, and TCRdb's table has in-frame clones only and misses some. The sample includes about 120,000 clones, around 94% of them seen just once. The starting material was peripheral blood, obtained on day 0 of AZD1222 vaccination. These receptors were obtained from an adult in good health. The CDR3 runs from the conserved cysteine through the conserved F or W. D genes are given only for firm matches. Expanded clones get a size class; other rows say once, few or many, or leave the size out.

>TRBJ2-2|.|TRBV9|.
CASSVGRQGTGELFF
TGTGCCAGCAGCGTAGGCCGGCAGGGCACCGGGGAGCTGTTTTTT
>TRBJ1-1|once|TRBV4-1|TRBD1
CASSPVDRGPEAFF
TGCGCCAGCAGCCCAGTGGACAGGGGTCCCGAAGCTTTCTTT
>TRBJ1-6|.|TRBV28|.
CASSLERGTLHF
TGTGCCAGCAGTTTAGAGAGGGGTACCCTCCACTTT
>TRBJ2-1|once|TRBV28|TRBD2
CASSYKAGSLYNEQFF
TGTGCCAGCAGTTATAAAGCGGGATCCCTCTACAATGAGCAGTTCTTC
>TRBJ1-1|.|TRBV11-2|.
CASSHLEGTEAFF
TGTGCCAGCAGCCATCTAGAGGGCACTGAAGCTTTCTTT
>TRBJ2-6|.|TRBV7-9|.
CASSSTLGGAGANVLTF
TGTGCCAGCAGTTCTACGCTGGGAGGCGCTGGGGCCAACGTCCTGACTTTC
>TRBJ2-7|.|TRBV6-5|TRBD2
CASNVAGEYEQYF
TGTGCCAGCAACGTAGCGGGAGAATACGAGCAGTACTTC
>TRBJ1-1|.|TRBV19|TRBD1
CASSIFQGAITEAFF
TGTGCCAGTAGTATATTCCAGGGGGCGATCACTGAAGCTTTCTTT
>TRBJ2-7|.|TRBV5-8|.
CASSFPTGFYEQYF
TGTGCCAGCAGCTTTCCCACAGGGTTCTACGAGCAGTACTTC
>TRBJ1-5|.|TRBV18|.
CASSPVGSQQPQHF
TGTGCCAGCTCACCCGTAGGGTCGCAGCAGCCCCAGCATTTT
>TRBJ2-7|.|TRBV7-3|TRBD1
CASSRQGSSSYEQYF
TGTGCCAGCAGCCGACAGGGTTCCAGCTCCTACGAGCAGTACTTC
>TRBJ1-5|.|TRBV28|TRBD1
CASSLSGQTEPQHF
TGTGCCAGCAGTTTATCGGGACAGACCGAGCCCCAGCATTTT
>TRBJ2-7|.|TRBV28|.
CATSLVSEQYF
TGTGCCACCTCACTAGTAAGTGAGCAGTACTTC
>TRBJ2-3|.|TRBV6-1|TRBD1
CASSETGYPTDTQYF
TGTGCCAGCAGTGAGACAGGGTACCCCACAGATACGCAGTATTTT
>TRBJ2-2|once|TRBV30|TRBD1
CACVIGTGNTGELFF
TGTGCCTGCGTGATCGGGACAGGGAACACCGGGGAGCTGTTTTTT
>TRBJ1-2|.|TRBV5-1|.
CASSPDGNYGYTF
TGCGCCAGCAGCCCGGACGGGAATTATGGCTACACCTTC
>TRBJ2-1|.|TRBV3-1/TRBV3-2|.
CASSFARGESYNEQFF
TGTGCCAGCAGCTTTGCCAGGGGAGAATCCTACAATGAGCAGTTCTTC